Shown below are 9 T cell receptor beta chains from a single sample sequenced in a study of blood T cells in healthy people across ages. Primed by a sample-barcoded 5' primer and a J-beta primer mix, a second PCR proceeded for about 6 to 12 cycles. MiXCR, applied by TCRdb to the 5' RACE reads, yields one record per CDR3 protein. This sample has 800,000 or so distinct CDR3 sequences; roughly 25% occur once, and the top ten carry around 3.6%. The same data also went into a second study, on T cells of mothers and their children.

The sample consisted of blood. All receptors derive from a boy younger than 18 in good health.

This clonotype was observed a handful of times. The chain uses TRBV6-1 and TRBJ2-4; 8 bases fit TRBD1. After removal of 6 bases from V and 2 bases from J, the junction contained 6 bases not matched to a gene. CDR1 and CDR2 (germline): MNHNS, SASEGT. CDR3 length: 15 amino acids. CDR3 amino acids: CASSSRGRSKNIQYF. The CDR3 DNA sequence: TGTGCCAGCAGCTCCAGGGGGCGATCCAAAAACATTCAGTACTTC.

This clonotype was recorded a few times. CDR3 DNA sequence: TGTGCCAGCAGTTACGTAGGATTGGAGACCCAGTACTTC. Protein product: CASSYVGLETQYF. The chain has TRBV6-2 or TRBV6-3 and TRBJ2-5; D unclear. CDR3 length equals 13 residues. CDR1 and CDR2 from the germline V gene are MNHEY and SVGEGT. With 2 bases removed from V and 5 bases from J, the gap between germline ends came to 9 bases.

The rearrangement joins TRBV2 to TRBJ2-1; the match to TRBD1 covers 7 bases. Germline V gives CDR1 SNHLY, CDR2 FYNNEI. The length of the CDR3 is 13 residues. V gave up 5 bases and J gave up 9 bases; unmatched junction bases: 7. The CDR3 spells CASSKTGDPEQFF. CDR3 sequence (DNA): TGTGCCAGCAGTAAAACAGGGGATCCTGAGCAGTTCTTC.

The J gene is TRBJ1-1, the V gene TRBV6-1, with D possibly being TRBD1 (6 bases). Germline CDR1 reads MNHNS; CDR2 reads SASEGT. V was cut by 2 bases and J by 3 bases, with 10 bases left in between. This CDR3 is 14 amino acids long. DNA of the CDR3: TGTGCCAGCAGTGAAAGGGGGACGGACACTGAAGCTTTCTTT. Translating it yields CASSERGTDTEAFF.

This clonotype came up a few times. V gene TRBV20-1 combines with J gene TRBJ1-5; 9 bases are shared with TRBD1. The J segment lost 5 bases and the V segment lost 4 bases, leaving 9 bases of the junction unmatched. This CDR3 spans 15 amino acids. From germline, CDR1 is DFQATT and CDR2 SNEGSKA (reference sequence). For the CDR3, the DNA is TGCAGTGCTATCCGACAGGGGGAGGTTGATCAGCCCCAGCATTTT. Its translation: CSAIRQGEVDQPQHF.

The chain combines TRBV18 with TRBJ2-5; D is unclear. Deletions cut 3 bases from V and 0 bases from J, with 14 bases between. Germline V gene sequence: CDR1 KGHSH, CDR2 LQKENI. The CDR3 contains 16 residues. The CDR3 spells CASSPRQISYQETQYF. The DNA for the CDR3 is TGTGCCAGCTCACCCAGGCAAATATCGTACCAAGAGACCCAGTACTTC. The full variable domain, in which reference TRBV18 and TRBJ2-5 provide the parts outside the CDR3, is NAGVMQNPRHLVRRRGQEARLRCSPMKGHSHVYWYRQLPEEGLKFMVYLQKENIIDESGMPKERFSAEFPKEGPSILRIQQVVRGDSAAYFCASSPRQISYQETQYFGPGTRLLVL.

This rearrangement joins TRBV4-3 to TRBJ1-4; possible D gene TRBD1, 5 bases. The V end lost 0 bases, the J end lost 8 bases, and 16 bases lay between the germline ends. This CDR3 comprises 16 residues. Looked up from germline, CDR1 is LGHNA and CDR2 is YSLEER. CDR3 protein: CASSQDHRQDGEKLFF. CDR3 bases: TGCGCCAGCAGCCAAGATCACAGGCAGGACGGGGAAAAACTGTTTTTT.

This clonotype has more than one count but fewer than ten. The chain recombines TRBV9 with TRBJ2-5; the D gene is possibly TRBD2 (7 bases). Germline V gives CDR1 SGDLS, CDR2 YYNGEE. Trimming cost V 4 bases and J 0 bases, with 19 bases left between them. This CDR3 spans 17 amino acids. The CDR3 protein is CASSRGEGLLNQETQYF. The CDR3, as DNA: TGTGCCAGCAGCAGGGGGGAGGGACTACTAAACCAAGAGACCCAGTACTTC.

The chain uses TRBV7-2 and TRBJ1-3, with TRBD1 as a possible D gene (5 bases). V lost 2 bases to trimming and J lost 0 bases, with 23 bases between them. The CDR3 totals 20 residues. The germline V gene has CDR1 SGHTA and CDR2 FQGNSA. CDR3 in DNA: TGTGCCAGCAGCTTAAGGGGTGCCGGCAGGGTACCCGGCTCTGGAAACACCATATATTTT. It codes for CASSLRGAGRVPGSGNTIYF.